This T cell receptor (beta chain) was sequenced during a study of cytotoxic CD8 clonotypes in ibrutinib-treated CLL. Study results and caveats: Clonality went up at ibrutinib response and then declined back toward baseline at progression.

Turning to this clone: As yet, its antigen is unknown.

The CDR3 has 16 amino acids. CDR1 and CDR2 from the germline V gene are SGHTA and FQGNSA. V dropped 3 bases and J dropped 1 base, with 14 bases sitting between them. Generated by immunoSEQ multiplex PCR, the TCRdb table keeps only in-frame clones and is missing some. The profile shows 250,000 to 350,000 clones, roughly three quarters of them singletons. The sample was PBMCs, taken at disease progression, from a patient treated with ibrutinib. The sequence came from a human donor with chronic lymphocytic leukemia. The chain carries TRBV7-2 and TRBJ2-3; D not certain. The CDR3 nucleotides read TGTGCCAGCAGCTTTGCTGTCCTATGGGGCACAGATACGCAGTATTTT. Translated, it gives CASSFAVLWGTDTQYF. The complete variable domain, with remaining parts taken from reference TRBV7-2 and TRBJ2-3, reads GAGVSQSPSNKVTEKGKDVELRCDPISGHTALYWYRQSLGQGLEFLIYFQGNSAPDKSGLPSDRFSAERTGGSVSTLTIQRTQQEDSAVYLCASSFAVLWGTDTQYFGPGTRLTVL.